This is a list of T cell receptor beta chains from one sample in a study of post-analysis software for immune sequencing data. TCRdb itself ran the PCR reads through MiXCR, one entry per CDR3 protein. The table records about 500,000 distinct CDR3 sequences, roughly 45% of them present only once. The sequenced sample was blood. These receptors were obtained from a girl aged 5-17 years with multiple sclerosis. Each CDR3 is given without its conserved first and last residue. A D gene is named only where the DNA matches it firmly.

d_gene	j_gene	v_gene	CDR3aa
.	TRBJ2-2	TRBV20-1	SAAGQNTGELF
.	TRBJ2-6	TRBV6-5	ASSYERGSGANVLT
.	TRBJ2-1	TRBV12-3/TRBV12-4	ASSFVGGESNEQF
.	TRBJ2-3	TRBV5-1	ASSTGQITDTQY
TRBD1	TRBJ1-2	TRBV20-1	SARATGYIRGYT
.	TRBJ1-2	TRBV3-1	ASSPIAASGYT
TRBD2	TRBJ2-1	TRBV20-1	SASPPTGTSDLNEQF
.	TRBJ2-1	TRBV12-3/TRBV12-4	ASSLQSSYNEQF
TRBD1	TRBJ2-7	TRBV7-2	ASSQGVDYEQY
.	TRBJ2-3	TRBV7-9	ASTEGGDTQY
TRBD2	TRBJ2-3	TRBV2	ASSLTSGTVNTQY
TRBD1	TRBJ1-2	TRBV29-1	SVYDRESNYGYT
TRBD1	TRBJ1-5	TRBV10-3	AISETGDNQPQH
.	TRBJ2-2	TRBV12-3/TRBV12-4	ASTRDTGELF
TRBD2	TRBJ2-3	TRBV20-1	SARDGTSGRGTDTQY
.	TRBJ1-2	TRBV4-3	ASSQDSGGLGYT
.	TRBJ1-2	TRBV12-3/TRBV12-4	ATSKGPGYT
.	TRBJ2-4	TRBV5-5	ASSLNGGDIQY
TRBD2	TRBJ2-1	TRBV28	ASSLGLDYGNEQF
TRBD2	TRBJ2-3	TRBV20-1	SARGLAGADTQY
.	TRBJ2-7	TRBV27	ASSARDNSYEQY
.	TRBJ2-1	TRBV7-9	ASSLTRVEGYNEQF
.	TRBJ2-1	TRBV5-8	ASSWSREGGNEQF
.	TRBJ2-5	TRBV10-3	AISAGSAEETQY
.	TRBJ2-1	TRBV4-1	ASSQGRGLKSYNEQF
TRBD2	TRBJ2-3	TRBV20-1	SASSLAGDKDTQY
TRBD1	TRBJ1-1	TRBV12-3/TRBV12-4	ASTTSGTGDTEAF
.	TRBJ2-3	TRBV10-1	ASSDGFRLSDTQY